This T cell receptor (beta chain) is drawn from a study of shared clonotypes between healthy human individuals. Subsets obtained from CD4+ cells comprised CD45RA+ naive and CD45RA-negative memory cells. Germline CDR1 is SGHTA and CDR2 is FQGTGA. Germline trimming cut 2 bases from V and 1 base from J; bases unmatched to any gene: 8. CDR3 length: 19 residues. Study results and limitations: It was expected that sequencing depth would affect clonotype sharing among donors.

With regard to this clone: Its matching antigen is unknown.

Only in-frame clones appear in the TCRdb table, and some are missing; sequencing was by immunoSEQ multiplex PCR. The data contain some 2,500,000 clones, just under 95% of them seen just once; the ten biggest clones take up 0.37%. This chain joins TRBV7-3 and TRBJ2-3; TRBD2 agrees at 14 bases. The sample was naive CD4+ T cells from PBMCs. Indicated subset: CD45RA+ positively selected. This receptor was identified in a man between 18 and 35 years old in good health. Some clones in this sample may be carry-over from other donors' samples. As DNA, the CDR3 is TGTGCCAGCAGCTTACAATCGACTAGCGGGAGGGCCGGCACAGATACGCAGTATTTT. Translation gives CASSLQSTSGRAGTDTQYF. The variable domain in full, with the rest retrieved from reference TRBV7-3 and TRBJ2-3, is GAGVSQTPSNKVTEKGKYVELRCDPISGHTALYWYRQSLGQGPEFLIYFQGTGAADDSGLPNDRFFAVRPEGSVSTLKIQRTERGDSAVYLCASSLQSTSGRAGTDTQYFGPGTRLTVL.